Listed here are 16 T cell receptor beta chains from one sample, sequenced in a study of spatial heterogeneity in lung cancer. MiXCR, applied by TCRdb to the 5' RACE reads, yields one record per CDR3 protein. Of about 52,000 distinct CDR3 sequences listed, roughly 7.4% are singletons. Stated time point: blood at routine non-recurrence follow-up after resection. Whole RNA obtained from tumor, nontumor lung or frozen PBMC underwent sequencing without sorting. Sample: PBMCs, taken at follow-up. These receptor sequences come from a female donor with early-stage non-small cell lung cancer.

V and J are TRBV27 and TRBJ1-3, with D perhaps matching TRBD1 (5 bases). The length of the CDR3 is 15 residues. Deletions cut 6 bases from V and 0 bases from J, with 12 bases between. Germline V CDR1 and CDR2: MNHEY, SMNVEV (reference sequence). CDR3 DNA: TGTGCCAGCAGGGAGGCAGGGCCCTCTGGAAACACCATATATTTT. It yields the protein CASREAGPSGNTIYF.

V gene TRBV5-1 combines with J gene TRBJ2-7; 7 nucleotides agree with TRBD2. Germline assignment: CDR1 SGHRS and CDR2 YFSETQ. V dropped 1 base and J dropped 4; count of bases not matched to a gene: 5. The CDR3 covers 14 residues. DNA of the CDR3: TGCGCCAGCAGCTTGCCTGCTAGCGGTTACGAGCAGTACTTC. Amino acid sequence: CASSLPASGYEQYF.

This clonotype occurred a few times. The chain combines TRBV7-9 with TRBJ2-7; 7 positions agree with TRBD1. V trimming: 3 bases; J trimming: 2 bases; junction bases outside the gene matches: 4. The CDR3 runs to 14 residues. CDR1 is SEHNR and CDR2 is FQNEAQ in the germline V gene (reference sequence). The CDR3 bases are TGTGCCAGCAGCTTGAGGGACAGACCCTACGAGCAGTACTTC. Encoded protein: CASSLRDRPYEQYF.

Many counts were recorded for this clonotype. The chain recombines TRBV20-1 with TRBJ2-3, with D uncertain. V lost 3 bases and J 6 bases, leaving 10 bases between the germline ends. The CDR3 runs to 12 residues. The germline gives CDR1 DFQATT, CDR2 SNEGSKA (reference sequence). The CDR3: CSASLVMDTQYF. As DNA, the CDR3 is TGCAGTGCTAGCCTGGTGATGGATACGCAGTATTTT.

This clonotype turned up a few times. This chain connects TRBV9 to TRBJ2-3, with 8 bases lining up with TRBD1. In germline, CDR1 is SGDLS, CDR2 YYNGEE. The V and J ends lost 3 bases and 2 bases, in that order; junction bases with no gene match: 8. The CDR3 sequence is 16 residues long. The CDR3 DNA reads TGTGCCAGCAGCGCTCAGGGGGCCTTCTCCACAGATACGCAGTATTTT. Translated, it gives CASSAQGAFSTDTQYF.

This clonotype was recorded at least ten times. The chain has TRBV19 and TRBJ1-2; D is ambiguous. CDR1 and CDR2 from the germline V gene are LNHDA and SQIVND (reference sequence). The CDR3 is made up of 11 amino acids. Trimming cost V 8 bases and J 5 bases, with 9 bases left between them. The CDR3 DNA reads as TGTGCCAGTGTTGGGGAGTATGGCTACACCTTC. This sequence encodes CASVGEYGYTF.

Ten or more counts support this clonotype. The chain joins TRBV28 to TRBJ2-7; 10 nucleotides line up with TRBD1. The CDR3 is 14 residues long. Germline V gene sequence: CDR1 MDHEN, CDR2 SYDVKM. J was trimmed by 3 bases and V by 4 bases; bases with no gene match: 3. The CDR3 is CASSSTGGLYEQYF. The CDR3 DNA sequence: TGTGCCAGCAGTTCGACAGGGGGCCTCTACGAGCAGTACTTC.

This clonotype appeared many times. J is TRBJ2-2 and V is TRBV5-1; no firm D call. This CDR3 contains 13 residues. Per germline, CDR1 SGHRS and CDR2 YFSETQ. V was shortened by 4 bases and J by 10 bases, with 14 bases between the two germline ends. This CDR3 reads CASSLVSMQELFF. CDR3 bases: TGCGCCAGCAGCCTGGTCTCAATGCAGGAGCTGTTTTTT.

The CDR3 protein is CASATGGFAYEQYF. The CDR3 DNA is TGTGCCAGTGCGACAGGGGGATTTGCCTACGAGCAGTACTTC. The V call is TRBV19, the J call TRBJ2-7; 9 positions match TRBD1. V dropped 8 bases and J dropped 2; count of bases not matched to a gene: 7. The germline gives CDR1 LNHDA, CDR2 SQIVND (reference sequence). This CDR3 has 14 amino acids.

The chain employs TRBV6-2 or TRBV6-3 and TRBJ2-7, with 8 bases identical to TRBD1. CDR3 size: 14 residues. The germline gives CDR1 MNHEY, CDR2 SVGEGT. V shed 8 bases and J 3 bases; nucleotides not matched to a gene: 9. In DNA, the CDR3 is TGTGCCAGCGAGTCTACAGGGGGACTCTACGAGCAGTACTTC. Its protein is CASESTGGLYEQYF.

The chain recombines TRBV7-9 with TRBJ2-2; either TRBD1 or TRBD2 may supply D (5 bases each). The CDR3 spans 16 residues. The germline CDR1 and CDR2 sequences are SEHNR and FQNEAQ (reference sequence). Between the trimmed V and J ends, which lost 3 bases and 4 bases, there was a span of 15 bases. This CDR3 is CASSFTPGRSTGELFF. The CDR3 bases are TGTGCCAGCAGCTTCACCCCGGGACGGAGCACCGGGGAGCTGTTTTTT.

The chain joins TRBV6-2 or TRBV6-3 to TRBJ2-6; D is unresolved. V gave up 5 bases and J gave up 0 bases, with 2 bases separating them. CDR1 is MNHEY, CDR2 SVGEGT, per germline. The CDR3 sequence is 13 residues long. In DNA, the CDR3 is TGTGCCAGCAGTATCTCTGGGGCCAACGTCCTGACTTTC. This sequence encodes CASSISGANVLTF.

The sample holds many counts of this clonotype. V and J are TRBV25-1 and TRBJ1-1; a weak D match, TRBD1 (6 bases). The CDR3 is 14 amino acids. V was pared by 9 bases and J by 5 bases, with 19 bases between. Per the germline V gene, CDR1 is MGHDK and CDR2 is SYGVNS. The CDR3: CASSPGSRGTEAFF. In DNA, the CDR3 is TGTGCCAGTAGTCCAGGGTCCAGGGGAACTGAAGCTTTCTTT.

The sample holds a few counts of this clonotype. The chain links TRBV9 to TRBJ2-6, with TRBD1 matching over 12 bases. From germline, CDR1 is SGDLS and CDR2 YYNGEE. This CDR3 has 18 amino acids. The V gene end was trimmed by 2 bases and the J gene end by 2 bases; junction bases not matched to a gene: 5. The chain's CDR3 is CASSVAGTGGPGANVLTF. The DNA for the CDR3 is TGTGCCAGCAGCGTCGCCGGGACAGGGGGCCCTGGGGCCAACGTCCTGACTTTC.

The chain recombines TRBV6-1 with TRBJ2-7; 7 bases match TRBD1. The germline CDR1 and CDR2 sequences are MNHNS and SASEGT. V shed 5 bases, J shed 6 bases, and the junction held 4 bases outside the gene matches. The CDR3 runs 12 residues. In nucleotides, the CDR3 is TGTGCCAGCAGTTTTGACAGGGTCGAGCAGTACTTC. Its protein product is CASSFDRVEQYF.

This clonotype was seen a few times. This chain links TRBV28 with TRBJ2-3; weak D call: TRBD2 (5 bases). This CDR3 has 15 residues. V gave up 4 bases and J gave up 2 bases, with 13 bases separating them. Per germline, CDR1 MDHEN and CDR2 SYDVKM. In nucleotides, the CDR3 is TGTGCCAGCAGTTCCGGGGATAGCCCCACAGATACGCAGTATTTT. The encoded protein is CASSSGDSPTDTQYF.